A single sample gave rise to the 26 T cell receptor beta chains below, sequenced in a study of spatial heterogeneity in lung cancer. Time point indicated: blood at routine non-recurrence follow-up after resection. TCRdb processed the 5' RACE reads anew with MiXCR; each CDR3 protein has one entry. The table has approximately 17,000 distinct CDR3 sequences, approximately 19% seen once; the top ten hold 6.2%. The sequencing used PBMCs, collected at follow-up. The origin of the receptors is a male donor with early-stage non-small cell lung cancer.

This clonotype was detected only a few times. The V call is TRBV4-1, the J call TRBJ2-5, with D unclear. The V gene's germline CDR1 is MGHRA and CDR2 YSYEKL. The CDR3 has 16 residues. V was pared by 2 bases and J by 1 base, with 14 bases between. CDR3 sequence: CASSQRTGWGQETQYF. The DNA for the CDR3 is TGCGCCAGCAGCCAACGGACCGGGTGGGGCCAAGAGACCCAGTACTTC.

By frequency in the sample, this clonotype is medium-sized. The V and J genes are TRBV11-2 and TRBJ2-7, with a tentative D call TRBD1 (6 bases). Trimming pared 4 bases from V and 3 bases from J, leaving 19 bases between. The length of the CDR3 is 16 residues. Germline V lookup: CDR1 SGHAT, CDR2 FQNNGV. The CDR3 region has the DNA TGTGCCAGCAGCTCGATTACCGGGACACAATACTACGAGCAGTACTTC. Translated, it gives CASSSITGTQYYEQYF.

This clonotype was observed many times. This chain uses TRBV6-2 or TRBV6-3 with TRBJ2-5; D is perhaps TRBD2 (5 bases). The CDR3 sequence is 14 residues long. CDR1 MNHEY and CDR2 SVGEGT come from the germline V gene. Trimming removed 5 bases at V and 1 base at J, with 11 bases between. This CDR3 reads CASSQRLPQETQYF. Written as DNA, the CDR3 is TGTGCCAGCAGTCAAAGACTACCCCAAGAGACCCAGTACTTC.

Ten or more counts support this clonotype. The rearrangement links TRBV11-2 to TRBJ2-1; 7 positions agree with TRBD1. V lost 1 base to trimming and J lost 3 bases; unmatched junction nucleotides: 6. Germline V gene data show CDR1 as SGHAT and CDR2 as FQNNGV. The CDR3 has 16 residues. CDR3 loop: CASSLGRTGGYNEQFF. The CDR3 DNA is TGTGCCAGCAGCTTAGGACGGACAGGAGGCTACAATGAGCAGTTCTTC.

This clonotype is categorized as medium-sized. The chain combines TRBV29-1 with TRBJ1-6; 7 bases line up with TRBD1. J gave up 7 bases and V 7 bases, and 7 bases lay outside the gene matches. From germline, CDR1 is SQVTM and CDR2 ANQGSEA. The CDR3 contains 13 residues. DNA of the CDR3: TGCAGCGCCCGGACAGGTGACAATTCACCCCTCCACTTT. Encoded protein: CSARTGDNSPLHF.

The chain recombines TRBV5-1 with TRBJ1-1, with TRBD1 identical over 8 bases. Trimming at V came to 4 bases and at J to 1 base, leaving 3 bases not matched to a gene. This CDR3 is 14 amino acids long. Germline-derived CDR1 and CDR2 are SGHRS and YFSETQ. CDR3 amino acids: CASSPQGENTEAFF. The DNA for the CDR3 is TGCGCCAGCAGCCCACAGGGGGAGAACACTGAAGCTTTCTTT.

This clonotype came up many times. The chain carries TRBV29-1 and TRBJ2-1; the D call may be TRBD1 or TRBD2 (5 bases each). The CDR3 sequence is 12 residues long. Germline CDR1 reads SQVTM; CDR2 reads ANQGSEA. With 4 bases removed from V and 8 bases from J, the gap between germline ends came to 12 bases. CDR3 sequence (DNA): TGCAGCGTTGGGGGGTTCGGTTATGAGCAGTTCTTC. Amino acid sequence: CSVGGFGYEQFF.

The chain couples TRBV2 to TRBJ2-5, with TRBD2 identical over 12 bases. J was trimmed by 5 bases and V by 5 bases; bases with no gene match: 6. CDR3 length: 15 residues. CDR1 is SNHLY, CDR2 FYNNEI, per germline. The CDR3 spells CASSRTSGEGETQYF. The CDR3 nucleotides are TGTGCCAGCAGTCGGACTAGCGGGGAGGGGGAGACCCAGTACTTC. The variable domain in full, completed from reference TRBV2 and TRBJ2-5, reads EPEVTQTPSHQVTQMGQEVILRCVPISNHLYFYWYRQILGQKVEFLVSFYNNEISEKSEIFDDQFSVERPDGSNFTLKIRSTKLEDSAMYFCASSRTSGEGETQYFGPGTRLLVL.

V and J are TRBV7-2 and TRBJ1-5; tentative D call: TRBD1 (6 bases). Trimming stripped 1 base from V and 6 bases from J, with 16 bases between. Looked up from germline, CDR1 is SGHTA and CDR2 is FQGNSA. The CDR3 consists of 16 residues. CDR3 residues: CASSLGGSWGAQPQHF. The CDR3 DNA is TGTGCCAGCAGCTTAGGAGGCTCTTGGGGGGCTCAGCCCCAGCATTTT. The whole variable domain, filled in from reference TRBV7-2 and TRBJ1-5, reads GAGVSQSPSNKVTEKGKDVELRCDPISGHTALYWYRQSLGQGLEFLIYFQGNSAPDKSGLPSDRFSAERTGGSVSTLTIQRTQQEDSAVYLCASSLGGSWGAQPQHFGDGTRLSIL.

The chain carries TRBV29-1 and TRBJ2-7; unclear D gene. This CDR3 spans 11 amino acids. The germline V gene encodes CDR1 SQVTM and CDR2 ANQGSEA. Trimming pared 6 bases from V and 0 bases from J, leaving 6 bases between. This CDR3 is CSVRSSYEQYF. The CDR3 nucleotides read TGCAGCGTCAGGAGCTCCTACGAGCAGTACTTC.

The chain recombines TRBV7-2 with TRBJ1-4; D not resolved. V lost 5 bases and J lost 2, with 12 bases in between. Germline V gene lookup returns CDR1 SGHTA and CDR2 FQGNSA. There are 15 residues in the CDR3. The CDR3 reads CASSVKRGTNEKLFF. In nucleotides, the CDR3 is TGTGCCAGCAGCGTAAAGAGAGGTACTAATGAAAAACTGTTTTTT.

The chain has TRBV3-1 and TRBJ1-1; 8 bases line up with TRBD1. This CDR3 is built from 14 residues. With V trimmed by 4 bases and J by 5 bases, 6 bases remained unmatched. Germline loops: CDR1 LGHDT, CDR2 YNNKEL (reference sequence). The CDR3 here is CASSLGQGQTEAFF. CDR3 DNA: TGTGCCAGCAGCCTCGGACAGGGTCAAACTGAAGCTTTCTTT.

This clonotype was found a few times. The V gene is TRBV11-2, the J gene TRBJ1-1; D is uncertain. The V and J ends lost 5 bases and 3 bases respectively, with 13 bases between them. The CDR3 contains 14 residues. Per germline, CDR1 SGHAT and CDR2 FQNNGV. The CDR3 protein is CASSLMVSHTEAFF. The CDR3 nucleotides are TGTGCCAGCAGCCTAATGGTTAGTCACACTGAAGCTTTCTTT.

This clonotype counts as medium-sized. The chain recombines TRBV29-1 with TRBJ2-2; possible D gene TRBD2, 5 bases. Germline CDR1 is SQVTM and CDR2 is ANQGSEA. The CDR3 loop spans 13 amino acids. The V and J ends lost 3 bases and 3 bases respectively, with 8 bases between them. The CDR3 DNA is TGCAGCGTTGATGGAGGATACACCGGGGAGCTGTTTTTT. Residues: CSVDGGYTGELFF.

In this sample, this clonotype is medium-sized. The CDR3 DNA reads as TGTGCCAGCAGCTCAGGACGGTTGAACACTGAAGCTTTCTTT. Encoded protein: CASSSGRLNTEAFF. The chain uses TRBV7-2 and TRBJ1-1; D is uncertain. The CDR3 runs to 14 residues. Germline V gene sequence: CDR1 SGHTA, CDR2 FQGNSA. The V end lost 4 bases, the J end lost 0 bases, and 9 bases lay between the germline ends.

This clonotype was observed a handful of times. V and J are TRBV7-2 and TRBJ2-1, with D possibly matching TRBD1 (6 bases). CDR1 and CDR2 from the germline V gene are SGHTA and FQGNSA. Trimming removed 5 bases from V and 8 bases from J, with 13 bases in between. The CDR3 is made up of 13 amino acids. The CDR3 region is CASSPAKGDEQFF. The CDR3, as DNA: TGTGCCAGCAGCCCAGCTAAGGGGGATGAGCAGTTCTTC.

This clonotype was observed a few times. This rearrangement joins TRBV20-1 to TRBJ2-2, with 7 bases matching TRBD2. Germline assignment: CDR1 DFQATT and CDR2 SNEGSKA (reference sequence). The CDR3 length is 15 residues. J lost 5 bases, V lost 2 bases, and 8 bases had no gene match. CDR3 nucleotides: TGCAGTGCTAGAAGCGGGGCCCAGATGACCGGGGAGCTGTTTTTT. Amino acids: CSARSGAQMTGELFF.

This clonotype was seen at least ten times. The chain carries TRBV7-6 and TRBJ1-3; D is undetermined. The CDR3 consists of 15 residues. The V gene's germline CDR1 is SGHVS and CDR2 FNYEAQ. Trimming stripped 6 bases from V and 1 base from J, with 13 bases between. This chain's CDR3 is CASSFRRGSGNTIYF. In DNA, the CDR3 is TGTGCCAGCAGTTTTAGGCGGGGTTCTGGAAACACCATATATTTT. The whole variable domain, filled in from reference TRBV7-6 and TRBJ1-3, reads GAGVSQSPRYKVTKRGQDVALRCDPISGHVSLYWYRQALGQGPEFLTYFNYEAQQDKSGLPNDRFSAERPEGSISTLTIQRTEQRDSAMYRCASSFRRGSGNTIYFGEGSWLTVV.

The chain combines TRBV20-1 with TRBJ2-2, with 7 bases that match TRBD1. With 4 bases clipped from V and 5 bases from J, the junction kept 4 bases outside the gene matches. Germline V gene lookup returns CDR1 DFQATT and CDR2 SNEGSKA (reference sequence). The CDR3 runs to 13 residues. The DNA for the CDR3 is TGCAGTGCTACCCCAGGGGGAACCGGGGAGCTGTTTTTT. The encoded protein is CSATPGGTGELFF.

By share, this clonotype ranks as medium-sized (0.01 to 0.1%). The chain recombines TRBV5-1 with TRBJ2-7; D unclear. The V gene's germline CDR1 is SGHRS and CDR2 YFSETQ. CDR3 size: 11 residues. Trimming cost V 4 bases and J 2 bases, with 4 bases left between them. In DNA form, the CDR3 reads TGCGCCAGCAGCGATACCTACGAGCAGTACTTC. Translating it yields CASSDTYEQYF.

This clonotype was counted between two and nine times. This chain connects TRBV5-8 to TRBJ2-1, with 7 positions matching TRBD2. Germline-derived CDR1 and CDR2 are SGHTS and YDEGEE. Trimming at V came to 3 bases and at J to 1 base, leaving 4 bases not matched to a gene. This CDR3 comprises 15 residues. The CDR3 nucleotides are TGTGCCAGCAGCTCCGGGGGGTGGTCCTACAATGAGCAGTTCTTC. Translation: CASSSGGWSYNEQFF.

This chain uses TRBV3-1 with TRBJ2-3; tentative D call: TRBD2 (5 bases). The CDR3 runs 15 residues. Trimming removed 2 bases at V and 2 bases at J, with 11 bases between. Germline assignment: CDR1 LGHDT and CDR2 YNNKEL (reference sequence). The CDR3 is CASSQNPGSTDTQYF. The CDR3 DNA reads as TGTGCCAGCAGCCAAAATCCGGGGTCCACAGATACGCAGTATTTT.

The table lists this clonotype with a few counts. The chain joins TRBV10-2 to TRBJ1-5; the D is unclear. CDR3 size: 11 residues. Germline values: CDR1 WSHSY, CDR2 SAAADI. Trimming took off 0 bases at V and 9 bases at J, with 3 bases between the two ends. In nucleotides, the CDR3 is TGCGCCAGCAGTGAGTCGGGGCCCCAGCATTTT. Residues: CASSESGPQHF.

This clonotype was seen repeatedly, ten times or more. CDR3 DNA: TGTGCCAGCAGTTACGACAGTTTCTATGGCTACACCTTC. Its protein product is CASSYDSFYGYTF. The V call is TRBV6-6, the J call TRBJ1-2, with D possibly matching TRBD1 (5 bases). Germline V gives CDR1 MNHNY, CDR2 SVGAGI (reference sequence). The CDR3 consists of 13 residues. Trimming took 2 bases from V and 4 from J, leaving 8 bases between them.

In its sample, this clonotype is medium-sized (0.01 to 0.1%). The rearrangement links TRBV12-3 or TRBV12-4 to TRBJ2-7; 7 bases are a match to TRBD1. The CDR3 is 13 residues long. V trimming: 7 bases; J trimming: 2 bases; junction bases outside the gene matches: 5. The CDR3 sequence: CASTLTGTYEQYF. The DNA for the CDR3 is TGTGCCAGCACCCTGACAGGGACCTACGAGCAGTACTTC.

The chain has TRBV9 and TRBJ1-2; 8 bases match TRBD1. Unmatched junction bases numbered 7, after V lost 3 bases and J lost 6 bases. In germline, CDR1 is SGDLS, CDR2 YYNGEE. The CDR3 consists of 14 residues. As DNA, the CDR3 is TGTGCCAGCAGCGCCGAGGACAGGGCCCATGGCTACACCTTC. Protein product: CASSAEDRAHGYTF.